The present entry profiles one TCR beta chain with its context. The antigen is undetermined. Clones were sequenced by immunoSEQ multiplex PCR, and TCRdb holds only the in-frame ones, with some missing. The sample shows about 110,000 clones, around 89% of them seen only once. These data originate in a study of T cell responses to AZD1222 COVID-19 vaccine. Study outcomes and limitations: It was only a handful of AZD1222 recipients who were seropositive at baseline. Donors were chiefly white British, with a greater number of females, and clonal diversity was perhaps underestimated.

The source was peripheral blood, collected on day 0 of AZD1222 vaccination. The TCR was taken from an adult in good health.

CDR3 loop: CASSVRDRVTGELFF. As DNA, the CDR3 is TGTGCCAGCAGCGTCAGGGACAGGGTAACCGGGGAGCTGTTTTTT. The chain combines TRBV9 with TRBJ2-2; 9 bases align to TRBD1. The trim removed 2 bases at V and 5 bases at J, leaving 4 bases unmatched. Per germline, CDR1 SGDLS and CDR2 YYNGEE. The CDR3 length is 15 residues.